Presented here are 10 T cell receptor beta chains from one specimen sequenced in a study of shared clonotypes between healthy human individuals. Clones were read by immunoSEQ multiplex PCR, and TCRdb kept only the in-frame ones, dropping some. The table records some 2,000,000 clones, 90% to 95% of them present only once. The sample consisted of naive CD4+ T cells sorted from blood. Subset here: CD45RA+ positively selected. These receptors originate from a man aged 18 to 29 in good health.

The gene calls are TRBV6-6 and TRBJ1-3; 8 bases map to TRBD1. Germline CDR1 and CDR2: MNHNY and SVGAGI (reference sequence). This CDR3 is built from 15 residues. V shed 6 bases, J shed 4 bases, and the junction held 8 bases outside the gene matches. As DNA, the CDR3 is TGTGCCAGCAGCGTCATGCAGGGGGCGGGAAACACCATATATTTT. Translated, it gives CASSVMQGAGNTIYF.

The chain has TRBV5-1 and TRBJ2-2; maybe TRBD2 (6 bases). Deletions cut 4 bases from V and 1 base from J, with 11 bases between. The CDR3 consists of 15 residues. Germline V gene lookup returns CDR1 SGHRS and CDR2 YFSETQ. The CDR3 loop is CASSPGTLNTGELFF. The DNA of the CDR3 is TGCGCCAGCAGCCCCGGGACTTTGAACACCGGGGAGCTGTTTTTT.

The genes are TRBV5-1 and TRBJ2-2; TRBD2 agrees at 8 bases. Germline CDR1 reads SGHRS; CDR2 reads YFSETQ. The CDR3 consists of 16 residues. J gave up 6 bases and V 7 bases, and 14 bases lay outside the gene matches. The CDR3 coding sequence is TGCGCCAGCGAGGGCGGTAGCGGGATTACGTCCGGGGAGCTGTTTTTT. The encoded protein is CASEGGSGITSGELFF.

CDR3 DNA sequence: TGTGCCAGCAGTTTTAAAGTAGGACAGACCCAAGAGACCCAGTACTTC. This gives the protein CASSFKVGQTQETQYF. V gene TRBV28 combines with J gene TRBJ2-5; weak D call: TRBD1 (6 bases). This CDR3 has 16 amino acids. V shed 3 bases and J shed 1 base, with 15 bases lying between them. Germline values: CDR1 MDHEN, CDR2 SYDVKM. The variable domain in full, with the rest retrieved from reference TRBV28 and TRBJ2-5, is DVKVTQSSRYLVKRTGEKVFLECVQDMDHENMFWYRQDPGLGLRLIYFSYDVKMKEKGDIPEGYSVSREKKERFSLILESASTNQTSMYLCASSFKVGQTQETQYFGPGTRLLVL.

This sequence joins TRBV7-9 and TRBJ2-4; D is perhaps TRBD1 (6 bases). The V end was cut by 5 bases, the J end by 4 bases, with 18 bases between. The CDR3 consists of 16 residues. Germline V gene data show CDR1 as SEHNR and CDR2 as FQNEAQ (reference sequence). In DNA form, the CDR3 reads TGTGCCAGCAGCCCCCAGTTGGGGCAGGGGAAAAACATTCAGTACTTC. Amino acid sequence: CASSPQLGQGKNIQYF.

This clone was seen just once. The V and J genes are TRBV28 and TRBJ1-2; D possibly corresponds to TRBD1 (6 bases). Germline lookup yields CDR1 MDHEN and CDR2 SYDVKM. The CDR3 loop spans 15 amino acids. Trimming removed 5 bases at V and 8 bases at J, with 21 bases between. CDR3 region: CASSPTTGDGKGYTF. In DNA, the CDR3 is TGTGCCAGCAGTCCAACGACAGGCGATGGAAAAGGCTACACCTTC.

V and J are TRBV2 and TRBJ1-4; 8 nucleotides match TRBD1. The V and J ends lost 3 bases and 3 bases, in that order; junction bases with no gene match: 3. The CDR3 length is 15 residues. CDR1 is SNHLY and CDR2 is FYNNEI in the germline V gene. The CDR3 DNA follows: TGTGCCAGCAGTGACCAGACAGGGGCTAATGAAAAACTGTTTTTT. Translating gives CASSDQTGANEKLFF. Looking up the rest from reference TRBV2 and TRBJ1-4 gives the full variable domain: EPEVTQTPSHQVTQMGQEVILRCVPISNHLYFYWYRQILGQKVEFLVSFYNNEISEKSEIFDDQFSVERPDGSNFTLKIRSTKLEDSAMYFCASSDQTGANEKLFFGSGTQLSVL.

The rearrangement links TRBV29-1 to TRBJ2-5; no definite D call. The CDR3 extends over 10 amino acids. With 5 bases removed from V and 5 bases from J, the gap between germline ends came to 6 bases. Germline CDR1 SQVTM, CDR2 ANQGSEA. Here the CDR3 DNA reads TGCAGCGTTTCTGTCGAGACCCAGTACTTC. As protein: CSVSVETQYF.

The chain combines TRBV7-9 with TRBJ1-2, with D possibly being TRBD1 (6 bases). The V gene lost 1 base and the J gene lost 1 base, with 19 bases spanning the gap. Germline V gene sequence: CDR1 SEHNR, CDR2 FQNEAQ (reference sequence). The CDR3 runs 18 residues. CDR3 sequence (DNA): TGTGCCAGCAGCTTAGAGGTTGTTTTGGACAGTCATAACTATGGCTACACCTTC. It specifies CASSLEVVLDSHNYGYTF.

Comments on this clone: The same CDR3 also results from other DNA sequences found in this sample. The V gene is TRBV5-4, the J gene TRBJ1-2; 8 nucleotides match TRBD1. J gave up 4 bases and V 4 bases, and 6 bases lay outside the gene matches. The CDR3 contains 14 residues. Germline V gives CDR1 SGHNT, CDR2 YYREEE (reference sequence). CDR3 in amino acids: CASSRPGTGYGYTF. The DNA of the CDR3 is TGTGCCAGCAGCCGACCCGGGACAGGCTATGGCTACACCTTC. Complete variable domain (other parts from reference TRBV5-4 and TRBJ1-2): ETGVTQSPTHLIKTRGQQVTLRCSSQSGHNTVSWYQQALGQGPQFIFQYYREEENGRGNFPPRFSGLQFPNYSSELNVNALELDDSALYLCASSRPGTGYGYTFGSGTRLTVV.